This section outlines one TCR beta chain sequence together with its context. The data were taken from a study of blood T cell repertoires in COVID-19. The CDR3 is made up of 13 amino acids. Germline loops: CDR1 SEHNR, CDR2 FQNEAQ (reference sequence). The trim removed 8 bases at V and 8 bases at J, leaving 8 bases unmatched. Measured with immunoSEQ multiplex PCR; TCRdb has only the in-frame clones, and not every one. Of 150,000 to 180,000 clones in the sample, 91% were seen once. The chain couples TRBV7-9 to TRBJ2-1, with TRBD2 matching 8 bases. Material: peripheral blood. The sequence derives from a man aged 50-60 years with acute or convalescent COVID-19. The CDR3 region is CASSTSGRDEQFF. The CDR3 DNA sequence: TGTGCCAGCTCGACAAGCGGGAGAGATGAGCAGTTCTTC.